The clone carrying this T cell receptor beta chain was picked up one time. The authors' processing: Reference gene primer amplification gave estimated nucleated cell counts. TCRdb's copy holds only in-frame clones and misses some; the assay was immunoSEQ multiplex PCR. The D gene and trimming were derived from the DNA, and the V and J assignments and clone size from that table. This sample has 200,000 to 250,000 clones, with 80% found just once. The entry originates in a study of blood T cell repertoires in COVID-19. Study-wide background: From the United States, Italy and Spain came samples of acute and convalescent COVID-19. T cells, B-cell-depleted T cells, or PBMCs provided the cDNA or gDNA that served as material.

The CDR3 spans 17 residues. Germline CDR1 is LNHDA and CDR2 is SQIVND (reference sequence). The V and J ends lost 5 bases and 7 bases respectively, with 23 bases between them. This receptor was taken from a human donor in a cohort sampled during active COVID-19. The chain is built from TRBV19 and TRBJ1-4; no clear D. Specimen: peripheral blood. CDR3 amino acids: CASSVFAGSSSSEKLFF. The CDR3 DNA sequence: TGTGCCAGTAGTGTCTTCGCGGGGTCGTCCTCGAGTGAAAAACTGTTTTTT.